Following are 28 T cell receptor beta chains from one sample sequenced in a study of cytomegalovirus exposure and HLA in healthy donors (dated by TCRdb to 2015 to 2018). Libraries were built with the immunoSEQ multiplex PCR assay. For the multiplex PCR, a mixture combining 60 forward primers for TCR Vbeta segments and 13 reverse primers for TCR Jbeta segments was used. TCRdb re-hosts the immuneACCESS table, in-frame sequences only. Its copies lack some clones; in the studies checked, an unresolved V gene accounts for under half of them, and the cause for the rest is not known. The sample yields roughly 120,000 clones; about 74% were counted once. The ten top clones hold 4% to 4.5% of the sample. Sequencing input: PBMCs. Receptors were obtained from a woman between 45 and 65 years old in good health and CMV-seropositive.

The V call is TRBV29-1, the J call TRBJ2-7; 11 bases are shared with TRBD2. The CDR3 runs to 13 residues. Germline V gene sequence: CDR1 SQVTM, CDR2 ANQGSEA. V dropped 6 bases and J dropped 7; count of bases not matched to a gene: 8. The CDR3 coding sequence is TGCAGCGTAATAGCGGGGGGGCCAAGGGAGCAGTACTTC. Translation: CSVIAGGPREQYF.

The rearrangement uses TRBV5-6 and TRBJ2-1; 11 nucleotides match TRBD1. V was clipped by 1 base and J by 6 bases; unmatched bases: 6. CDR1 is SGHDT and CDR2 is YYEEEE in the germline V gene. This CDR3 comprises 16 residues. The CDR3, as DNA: TGTGCCAGCAGCTTGCCGCCCGGGACAGGGGGCAATGAGCAGTTCTTC. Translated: CASSLPPGTGGNEQFF.

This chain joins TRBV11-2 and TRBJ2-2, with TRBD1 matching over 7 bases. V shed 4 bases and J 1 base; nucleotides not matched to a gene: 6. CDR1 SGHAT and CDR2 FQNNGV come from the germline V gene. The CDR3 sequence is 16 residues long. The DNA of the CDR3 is TGTGCCAGCAGCTCCCTGACAGGGATGAACACCGGGGAGCTGTTTTTT. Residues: CASSSLTGMNTGELFF.

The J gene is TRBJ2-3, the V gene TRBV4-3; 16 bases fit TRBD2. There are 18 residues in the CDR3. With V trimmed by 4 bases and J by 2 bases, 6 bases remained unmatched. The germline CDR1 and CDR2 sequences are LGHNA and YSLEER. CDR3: CASSRGTSGGAFTDTQYF. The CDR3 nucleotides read TGCGCCAGCAGCCGTGGGACTAGCGGGGGGGCTTTCACAGATACGCAGTATTTT.

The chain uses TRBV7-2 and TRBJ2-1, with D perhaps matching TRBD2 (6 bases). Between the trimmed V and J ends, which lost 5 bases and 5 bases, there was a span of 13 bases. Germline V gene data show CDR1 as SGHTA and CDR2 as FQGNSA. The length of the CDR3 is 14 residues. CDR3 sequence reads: CASSPRWGDNEQFF. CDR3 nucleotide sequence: TGTGCCAGCAGCCCTCGTTGGGGGGACAATGAGCAGTTCTTC.

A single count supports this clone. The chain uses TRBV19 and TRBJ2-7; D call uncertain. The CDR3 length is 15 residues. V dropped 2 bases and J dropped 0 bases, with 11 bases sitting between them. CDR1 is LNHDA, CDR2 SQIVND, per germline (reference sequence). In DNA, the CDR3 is TGTGCCAGTAGTATAACCGCCGGGTCCTCCTACGAGCAGTACTTC. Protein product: CASSITAGSSYEQYF. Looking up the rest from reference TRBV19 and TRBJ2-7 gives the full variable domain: DGGITQSPKYLFRKEGQNVTLSCEQNLNHDAMYWYRQDPGQGLRLIYYSQIVNDFQKGDIAEGYSVSREKKESFPLTVTSAQKNPTAFYLCASSITAGSSYEQYFGPGTRLTVT.

CDR3 sequence reads: CASSLGTDRGASPLHF. The CDR3 DNA reads as TGCGCCAGCAGCTTGGGGACCGACAGGGGGGCTTCACCCCTCCACTTT. The chain joins TRBV5-1 to TRBJ1-6; 9 bases map to TRBD1. Germline CDR1 and CDR2: SGHRS and YFSETQ. J lost 9 bases, V lost 0 bases, and 7 bases had no gene match. CDR3 length: 16 residues.

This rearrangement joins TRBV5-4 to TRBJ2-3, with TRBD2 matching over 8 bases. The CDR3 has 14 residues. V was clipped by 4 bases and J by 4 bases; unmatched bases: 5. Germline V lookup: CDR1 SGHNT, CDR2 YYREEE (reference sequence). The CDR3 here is CASSAGGASDTQYF. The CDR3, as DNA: TGTGCCAGCAGCGCCGGGGGGGCGTCAGATACGCAGTATTTT.

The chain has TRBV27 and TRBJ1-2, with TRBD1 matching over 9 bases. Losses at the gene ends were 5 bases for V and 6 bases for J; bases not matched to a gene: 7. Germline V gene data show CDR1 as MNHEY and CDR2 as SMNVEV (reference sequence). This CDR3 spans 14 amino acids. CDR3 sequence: CASSAPGQGNGYTF. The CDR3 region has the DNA TGTGCCAGCAGTGCCCCCGGACAGGGGAATGGCTACACCTTC.

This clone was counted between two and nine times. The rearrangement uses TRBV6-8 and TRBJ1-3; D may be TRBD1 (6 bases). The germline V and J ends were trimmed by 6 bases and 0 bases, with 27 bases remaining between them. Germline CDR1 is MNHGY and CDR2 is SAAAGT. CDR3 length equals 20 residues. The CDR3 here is CASSSRWSRGLGDSGNTIYF. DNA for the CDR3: TGTGCCAGCAGCAGCCGGTGGAGCAGGGGTTTAGGGGACTCTGGAAACACCATATATTTT.

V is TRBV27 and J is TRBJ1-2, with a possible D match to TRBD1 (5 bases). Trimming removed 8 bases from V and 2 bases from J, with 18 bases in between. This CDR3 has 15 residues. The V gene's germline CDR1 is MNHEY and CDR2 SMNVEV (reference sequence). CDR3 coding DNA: TGTGCCAGCGGACCCCGGCGGGACCACAACTATGGCTACACCTTC. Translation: CASGPRRDHNYGYTF.

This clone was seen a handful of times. The CDR3 region is CASSQDPAIHGSYTF. The CDR3 DNA reads TGCGCCAGCAGCCAAGATCCCGCTATTCACGGGAGCTACACCTTC. The chain is built from TRBV4-1 and TRBJ1-2, with D hard to call. V was shortened by 0 bases and J by 9 bases, with 17 bases between the two germline ends. This CDR3 is built from 15 residues. CDR1 is MGHRA and CDR2 is YSYEKL in the germline V gene.

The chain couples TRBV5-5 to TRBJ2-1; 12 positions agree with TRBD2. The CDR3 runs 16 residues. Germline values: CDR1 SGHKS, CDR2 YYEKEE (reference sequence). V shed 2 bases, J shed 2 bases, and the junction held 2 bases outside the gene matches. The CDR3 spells CASSFLAGGAYNEQFF. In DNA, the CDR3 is TGTGCCAGCAGCTTCCTAGCGGGGGGGGCCTACAATGAGCAGTTCTTC. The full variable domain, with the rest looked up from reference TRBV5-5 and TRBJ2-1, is DAGVTQSPTHLIKTRGQQVTLRCSPISGHKSVSWYQQVLGQGPQFIFQYYEKEERGRGNFPDRFSARQFPNYSSELNVNALLLGDSALYLCASSFLAGGAYNEQFFGPGTRLTVL.

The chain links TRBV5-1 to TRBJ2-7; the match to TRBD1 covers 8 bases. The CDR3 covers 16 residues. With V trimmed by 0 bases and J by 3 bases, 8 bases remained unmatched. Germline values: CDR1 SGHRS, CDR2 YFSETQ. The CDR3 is CASSLVSGTGFYEQYF. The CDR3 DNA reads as TGCGCCAGCAGCTTGGTTTCCGGGACAGGCTTCTACGAGCAGTACTTC. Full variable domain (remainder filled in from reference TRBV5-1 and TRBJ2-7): KAGVTQTPRYLIKTRGQQVTLSCSPISGHRSVSWYQQTPGQGLQFLFEYFSETQRNKGNFPGRFSGRQFSNSRSEMNVSTLELGDSALYLCASSLVSGTGFYEQYFGPGTRLTVT.

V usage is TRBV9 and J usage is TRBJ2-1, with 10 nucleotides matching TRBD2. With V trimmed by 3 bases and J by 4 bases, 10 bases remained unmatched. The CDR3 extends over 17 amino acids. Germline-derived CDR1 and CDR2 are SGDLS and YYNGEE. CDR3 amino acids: CASSERLTSGRYNEQFF. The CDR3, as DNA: TGTGCCAGCAGCGAGCGGCTGACTAGCGGGCGTTACAATGAGCAGTTCTTC.

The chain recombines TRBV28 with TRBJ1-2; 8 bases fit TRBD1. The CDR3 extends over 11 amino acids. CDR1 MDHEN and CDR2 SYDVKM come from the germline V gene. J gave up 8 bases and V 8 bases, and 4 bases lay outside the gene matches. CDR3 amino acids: CASDRGLGYTF. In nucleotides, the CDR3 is TGTGCCAGCGACAGGGGTTTAGGCTACACCTTC.

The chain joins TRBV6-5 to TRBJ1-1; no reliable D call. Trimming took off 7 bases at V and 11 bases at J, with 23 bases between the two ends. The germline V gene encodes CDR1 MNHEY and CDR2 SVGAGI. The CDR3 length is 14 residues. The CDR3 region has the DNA TGTGCCAGCACCCCTAGCCAGGTAACTGGGATCGCTTTCTTT. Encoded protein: CASTPSQVTGIAFF.

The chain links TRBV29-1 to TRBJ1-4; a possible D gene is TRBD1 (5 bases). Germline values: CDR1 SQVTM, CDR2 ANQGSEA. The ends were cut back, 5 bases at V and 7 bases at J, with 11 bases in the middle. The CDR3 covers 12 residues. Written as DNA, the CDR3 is TGCAGCGTTTTCGGGGGAGTTGAAAAACTGTTTTTT. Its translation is CSVFGGVEKLFF.

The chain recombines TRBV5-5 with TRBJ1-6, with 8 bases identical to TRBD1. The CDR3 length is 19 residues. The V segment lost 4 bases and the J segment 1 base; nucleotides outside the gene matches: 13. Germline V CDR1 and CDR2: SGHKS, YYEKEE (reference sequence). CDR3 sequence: CASSRQGSFVGSYNSPLHF. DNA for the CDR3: TGTGCCAGCAGCCGACAGGGGAGTTTCGTTGGGTCCTATAATTCACCCCTCCACTTT. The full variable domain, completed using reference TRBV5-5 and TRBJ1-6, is DAGVTQSPTHLIKTRGQQVTLRCSPISGHKSVSWYQQVLGQGPQFIFQYYEKEERGRGNFPDRFSARQFPNYSSELNVNALLLGDSALYLCASSRQGSFVGSYNSPLHFGNGTRLTVT.

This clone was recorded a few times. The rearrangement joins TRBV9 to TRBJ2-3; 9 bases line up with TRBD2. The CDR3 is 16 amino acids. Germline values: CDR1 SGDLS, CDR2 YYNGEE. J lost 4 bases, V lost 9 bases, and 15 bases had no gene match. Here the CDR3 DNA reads TGTGCCACCTCCCGGGGCTTAAGCGGGGGGTCAGATACGCAGTATTTT. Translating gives CATSRGLSGGSDTQYF.

The CDR3 reads CASSLAGENYGYTF. The CDR3 coding sequence is TGTGCCAGCAGCCTCGCAGGGGAAAACTATGGCTACACCTTC. The chain has TRBV5-4 and TRBJ1-2, with D perhaps TRBD1 (6 bases). The length of the CDR3 is 14 residues. The V end lost 4 bases, the J end lost 2 bases, and 12 bases lay between the germline ends. Germline V gene data show CDR1 as SGHNT and CDR2 as YYREEE (reference sequence).

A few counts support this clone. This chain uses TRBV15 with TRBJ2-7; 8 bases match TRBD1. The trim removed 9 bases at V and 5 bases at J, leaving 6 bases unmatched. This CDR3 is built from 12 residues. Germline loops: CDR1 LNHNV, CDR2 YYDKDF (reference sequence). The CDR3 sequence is CATSGQGDEQYF. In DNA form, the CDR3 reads TGTGCCACAAGCGGACAGGGCGACGAGCAGTACTTC. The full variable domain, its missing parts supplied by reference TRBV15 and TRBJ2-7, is DAMVIQNPRYQVTQFGKPVTLSCSQTLNHNVMYWYQQKSSQAPKLLFHYYDKDFNNEADTPDNFQSRRPNTSFCFLDIRSPGLGDTAMYLCATSGQGDEQYFGPGTRLTVT.

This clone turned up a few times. CDR3 sequence: CASSLGGGPSEQYF. The CDR3 nucleotides read TGTGCCAGCAGCTTAGGAGGGGGCCCAAGCGAGCAGTACTTC. The rearrangement links TRBV7-2 to TRBJ2-7; 7 bases agree with TRBD1. Germline-derived CDR1 and CDR2 are SGHTA and FQGNSA. V lost 1 base to trimming and J lost 6 bases; unmatched junction nucleotides: 6. The CDR3 runs 14 residues. Complete variable domain (other parts from reference TRBV7-2 and TRBJ2-7): GAGVSQSPSNKVTEKGKDVELRCDPISGHTALYWYRQSLGQGLEFLIYFQGNSAPDKSGLPSDRFSAERTGGSVSTLTIQRTQQEDSAVYLCASSLGGGPSEQYFGPGTRLTVT.

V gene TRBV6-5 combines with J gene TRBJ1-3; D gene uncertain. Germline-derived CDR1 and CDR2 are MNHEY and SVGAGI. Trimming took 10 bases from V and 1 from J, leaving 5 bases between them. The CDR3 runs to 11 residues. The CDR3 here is CATVSGNTIYF. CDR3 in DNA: TGTGCCACCGTATCTGGAAACACCATATATTTT.

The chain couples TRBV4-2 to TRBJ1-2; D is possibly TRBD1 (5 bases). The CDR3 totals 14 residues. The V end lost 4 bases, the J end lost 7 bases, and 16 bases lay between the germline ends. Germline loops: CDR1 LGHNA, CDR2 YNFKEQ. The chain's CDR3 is CASSRTGVASGYTF. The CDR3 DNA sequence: TGTGCCAGCAGCCGTACGGGGGTTGCATCTGGCTACACCTTC.

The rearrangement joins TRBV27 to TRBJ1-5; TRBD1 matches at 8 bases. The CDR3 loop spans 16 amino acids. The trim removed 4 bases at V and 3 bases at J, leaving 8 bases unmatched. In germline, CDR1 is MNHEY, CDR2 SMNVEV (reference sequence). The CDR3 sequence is CASSSYQGAFNQPQHF. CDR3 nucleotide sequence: TGTGCCAGCAGTTCCTACCAGGGGGCTTTCAATCAGCCCCAGCATTTT.

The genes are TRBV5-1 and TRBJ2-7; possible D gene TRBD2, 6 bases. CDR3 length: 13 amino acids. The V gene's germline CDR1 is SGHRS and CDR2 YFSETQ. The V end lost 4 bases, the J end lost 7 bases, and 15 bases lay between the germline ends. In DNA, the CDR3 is TGCGCCAGCAGCATGCGGGGTGGCGGAGAGCAGTACTTC. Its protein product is CASSMRGGGEQYF. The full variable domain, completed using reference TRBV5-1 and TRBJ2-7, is KAGVTQTPRYLIKTRGQQVTLSCSPISGHRSVSWYQQTPGQGLQFLFEYFSETQRNKGNFPGRFSGRQFSNSRSEMNVSTLELGDSALYLCASSMRGGGEQYFGPGTRLTVT.

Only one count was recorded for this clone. CDR3 coding DNA: TGTGCCAGCAGCTCCGACAGGTTGGGGGAGGGGACTGAAGCTTTCTTT. Its translation: CASSSDRLGEGTEAFF. The gene calls are TRBV7-9 and TRBJ1-1; tentatively, D is TRBD1 (6 bases). Trimming left V 4 bases short and J 5 bases short, with 20 bases between. Per germline, CDR1 SEHNR and CDR2 FQNEAQ (reference sequence). The CDR3 is 16 amino acids.